This T cell receptor (beta chain) derives from a study of STAT5B mutations in CD4+ large granular lymphocyte leukemia. Study-wide results and caveats: Main leukemic clonotypes were patient-specific, but around 25% appeared at low frequency elsewhere. Without putative leukemic clones, patient CD4-sorted repertoires remained more clonal than healthy CD4+ repertoires.

Regarding this clone: The antigen is undetermined.

The CDR3 is 11 amino acids. Germline-derived CDR1 and CDR2 are SEHNR and FQNEAQ (reference sequence). The V end lost 2 bases, the J end lost 6 bases, and 5 bases lay between the germline ends. Profiling relied on immunoSEQ multiplex PCR, and the TCRdb table lists in-frame clones only, not all of them. The repertoire holds 30,000 to 40,000 clones, with nearly 90% as singletons. Material for sequencing was CD4+ T cells from blood buffy coats. The receptor was derived from a human donor in good health. The V and J genes are TRBV7-9 and TRBJ2-7; D not resolved. This chain's CDR3 is CASSLFGEQYF. Written as DNA, the CDR3 is TGTGCCAGCAGCTTATTTGGCGAGCAGTACTTC.